Shown below are 14 T cell receptor beta chains from a single sample sequenced in a study of glioma-infiltrating T cells. Using RNA template, CDR3s of TCR alpha and beta were amplified with iRepertoire arm-PCR. TCRdb re-analysed the multiplex PCR reads in MiXCR, keeping a single row per CDR3 protein. This table has about 180,000 distinct CDR3 sequences, around 45% appearing once. Sequencing was carried out using glioma tissue, nonneoplastic brain tissue, or PBMCs (not recorded which). Receptors were obtained from a human donor with low-grade glioma or glioblastoma, undergoing nonglioma brain surgery, or in good health (not recorded which).

The chain recombines TRBV2 with TRBJ2-7; D uncertain. Germline CDR1 is SNHLY and CDR2 is FYNNEI. The CDR3 is 13 amino acids. V lost 3 bases and J 2 bases, leaving 8 bases between the germline ends. DNA of the CDR3: TGTGCCAGCAGTGATGGTTTCCCCTACGAGCAGTACTTC. Its protein product is CASSDGFPYEQYF.

To note about this clonotype: A much bigger clone sits one base away, suggesting this may be a read error. This chain uses TRBV7-6 with TRBJ2-5; the match to TRBD2 covers 10 bases. Germline V lookup: CDR1 SGHVS, CDR2 FNYEAQ. The CDR3 has 14 residues. CDR3 region: CATSLGLAVQTQYF. CDR3 DNA: TGTGCCACCAGCTTAGGACTAGCGGTACAGACCCAGTACTTC.

This chain links TRBV7-9 with TRBJ2-1; possibly TRBD2 for D (6 bases). Looked up from germline, CDR1 is SEHNR and CDR2 is FQNEAQ (reference sequence). The CDR3 loop spans 15 amino acids. The ends were cut back, 2 bases at V and 5 bases at J, with 13 bases in the middle. This chain's CDR3 is CASSLFTSLDNEQFF. Written as DNA, the CDR3 is TGTGCCAGCAGCTTATTTACTAGCCTGGACAATGAGCAGTTCTTC.

This clonotype was detected ten times or more. V is TRBV12-3 or TRBV12-4 and J is TRBJ1-1; 7 bases match TRBD1. V lost 5 bases and J lost 11; bases outside the gene matches: 8. The CDR3 sequence is 12 residues long. The CDR3 region has the DNA TGTGCCAGCAGTATGACAGGGTGGACGGCTTTCTTT. It yields the protein CASSMTGWTAFF.

There are many counts of this clonotype. The rearrangement links TRBV27 to TRBJ2-1; D unresolved. V was cut by 2 bases and J by 9 bases, with 20 bases left in between. This CDR3 is built from 16 residues. From germline, CDR1 is MNHEY and CDR2 SMNVEV (reference sequence). The CDR3 protein is CASSLEGVPLFTEQFF. The CDR3 DNA is TGTGCCAGCAGTTTAGAAGGAGTCCCCTTGTTTACTGAGCAGTTCTTC.

There are many counts of this clonotype. This chain uses TRBV20-1 with TRBJ1-2; tentatively, D is TRBD1 (6 bases). The ends were cut back, 5 bases at V and 4 bases at J, with 14 bases in the middle. Germline V gene data show CDR1 as DFQATT and CDR2 as SNEGSKA (reference sequence). This CDR3 spans 13 amino acids. CDR3 nucleotides: TGCAGTGCTGGGACGGGGACAACCTATGGCTACACCTTC. Residues: CSAGTGTTYGYTF.

This clonotype was counted many times. The rearrangement links TRBV6-6 to TRBJ2-7, with D perhaps matching TRBD1 (6 bases). The length of the CDR3 is 13 residues. Looked up from germline, CDR1 is MNHNY and CDR2 is SVGAGI (reference sequence). The V and J ends lost 2 bases and 3 bases respectively, with 8 bases between them. CDR3 nucleotide sequence: TGTGCCAGCAGTTACACGACAGGCTACGAGCAGTACTTC. It codes for CASSYTTGYEQYF.

As to this clonotype: Just one base apart from a much larger clone, this may be a read error. The chain has TRBV7-2 and TRBJ2-7, with TRBD2 matching over 9 bases. Germline CDR1 reads SGHTA; CDR2 reads FQGNSA. The CDR3 length is 14 residues. CDR3 sequence reads: CASSFSGSSYEKYF. CDR3 sequence (DNA): TGTGCCAGCAGCTTTAGCGGGAGCTCCTACGAGAAGTACTTC.

This clonotype was counted many times. The V and J genes are TRBV27 and TRBJ2-5, with a tentative D call TRBD1 (5 bases). V lost 5 bases and J 0 bases, leaving 13 bases between the germline ends. The CDR3 covers 15 residues. The germline gives CDR1 MNHEY, CDR2 SMNVEV (reference sequence). The CDR3 DNA is TGTGCCAGCAGTCCTACAGACAGCCACCAAGAGACCCAGTACTTC. Protein sequence: CASSPTDSHQETQYF.

This clonotype was seen only a few times. The V gene is TRBV19, the J gene TRBJ1-2, with 12 bases identical to TRBD1. In germline, CDR1 is LNHDA, CDR2 SQIVND (reference sequence). The junction had 9 bases not matched to a gene; V was cut back by 3 bases and J by 4 bases. The CDR3 is 17 amino acids. The CDR3 region is CASSMTSPGQGAYGYTF. DNA for the CDR3: TGTGCCAGTAGTATGACTTCACCGGGACAGGGGGCCTATGGCTACACCTTC. Supplemented by reference TRBV19 and TRBJ1-2, the full variable domain reads DGGITQSPKYLFRKEGQNVTLSCEQNLNHDAMYWYRQDPGQGLRLIYYSQIVNDFQKGDIAEGYSVSREKKESFPLTVTSAQKNPTAFYLCASSMTSPGQGAYGYTFGSGTRLTVV.

The sample holds one count of this clonotype. This sequence may be a read error, since a much larger clone differs from it by one base. The chain recombines TRBV28 with TRBJ2-7; tentative D call: TRBD2 (6 bases). The CDR3 has 14 amino acids. The V gene's germline CDR1 is MDHEN and CDR2 SYDVKM. DNA for the CDR3: TGTCCCAGCAGTTTCCGGGGGAAGGGCTACGAGCAGTACTTC. It is translated as CPSSFRGKGYEQYF.

Of note for this clonotype: No DNA is shown, since the ends of the CDR3 on it are uncertain; the CDR3 is the one TCRdb lists. This chain links TRBV6-2 or TRBV6-3 with TRBJ1-1. Ends included, the CDR3 has 17 residues. Germline CDR1 is MNHEY and CDR2 is SVGEGT. The CDR3 protein is CASSYPVGSGTFYEQFF.

This sequence joins TRBV7-9 and TRBJ2-3; TRBD2 is a possible D gene (6 bases). V was clipped by 7 bases and J by 1 base, with 21 bases between them. There are 17 residues in the CDR3. The germline V gene encodes CDR1 SEHNR and CDR2 FQNEAQ (reference sequence). This chain's CDR3 is CASIFDVMGLRTDTQYF. Written as DNA, the CDR3 is TGTGCCAGCATCTTCGACGTGATGGGACTCCGCACAGATACGCAGTATTTT.

This clonotype was detected ten times or more. V usage is TRBV3-1 and J usage is TRBJ1-1; D not certain. Trimming cost V 1 base and J 1 base, with 7 bases left between them. The germline V gene encodes CDR1 LGHDT and CDR2 YNNKEL (reference sequence). CDR3 length: 14 residues. The CDR3 bases are TGTGCCAGCAGCCAAGTTGGCGGGAACACTGAAGCTTTCTTT. As protein: CASSQVGGNTEAFF. Looking up the rest from reference TRBV3-1 and TRBJ1-1 gives the full variable domain: DTAVSQTPKYLVTQMGNDKSIKCEQNLGHDTMYWYKQDSKKFLKIMFSYNNKELIINETVPNRFSPKSPDKAHLNLHINSLELGDSAVYFCASSQVGGNTEAFFGQGTRLTVV.